The subject of this entry is one T cell receptor (beta chain). Its antigen is still unknown. Base qualities were left out, and no much larger clone turns up one base away. This record comes from a study of blood T cell repertoires in COVID-19 (dated by TCRdb to between 2020 and 2021). Background for the entire study: The collaborator samples originated in the United States, Italy and Spain and spanned the acute and convalescent phases of COVID-19. The repertoires were released in a freely available public database intended as a resource for research on the immune response to SARS-CoV-2. Deeply sampled blood TCRbeta repertoires from subjects exposed to, actively infected with, or recovered from COVID-19 were included in the dataset. Samples were obtained from the ongoing ImmuneRACE study (first 160 participants) and from roughly 1,300 subjects provided by 6 global collaborators. Sample metadata almost always included a de-identified subject ID, COVID-19 status, age in years and sex. The material from the prospective study consisted of cDNA or gDNA derived from T cells, B-cell-depleted T cells, or PBMCs. Where available, HLA class I and class II types were obtained from metadata supplied by the sample provider rather than from assay-based typing.

Participants in the prospective study were aged roughly 18 to 89 years, lived in some 24 United States geographic areas, and enrolled through a virtual design. In the prospective study, participants were assigned to cohorts based on the clinical history participants reported in a screening survey and a study questionnaire. A participant counted as exposed if, within 2 weeks of entering the study, that participant had been in contact with someone who had a PCR-confirmed or clinician-diagnosed COVID-19 case. Mobile phlebotomists in the prospective study collected whole blood, serum and a nasopharyngeal or oropharyngeal swab from every participant. Over a roughly 2-month period, participants in the prospective study had the option of providing additional blood draws and questionnaires. Blood samples from the prospective study were shipped frozen or at room temperature prior to DNA extraction. Study-level results and caveats: Clinical and demographic metadata were provided uncurated, with the amount varying by source and participant.

The immunoSEQ Assay, a bias-controlled multiplex PCR, was used to amplify TCRbeta CDR3 regions from genomic DNA. As for the authors' bioinformatics: Nucleated cell counts per sample were estimated from amplification of reference gene primers within the assay. Sequence reads were collapsed and filtered to measure the absolute abundance of every unique TCRbeta CDR3 rearrangement. For each sample, productive Simpson clonality was calculated as the square root of Simpson's diversity index over productive rearrangements. TCRdb retrieved this table from immuneACCESS and kept in-frame rearrangements only. Not all clones are present; in checked studies, unresolved V genes account for under half, and no reason is known for the remainder. V, J and clone size were drawn from that table, and D and trimming were deduced from the DNA. The table for this sample lists almost 350,000 clones; about 90% of them were counted only once. Under 1.2% of the sample is taken by the ten largest.

This clonotype was sampled from a young woman who had been exposed to COVID-19. The specimen was PBMCs or T cells enriched from blood (not recorded which).

The DNA sequence is TGTGCCAGCAGTTCCCGACTAGAGTCGTTCTTC. It is translated as CASSSRLESFF. The chain is assembled from TRBV12-3 or TRBV12-4 and TRBJ2-1; possibly the D gene is TRBD2, per 6 matching bases. The V end loses 4 bases and the J end loses 15 bases, and a stretch of 13 bases separates them. The CDR3 runs 11 amino acids, cysteine and phenylalanine included. Only the CDR3 part of the read is kept: 33 bases, read in frame from the first base.